This is a list of T cell receptor beta chains from one sample in a study of cytomegalovirus exposure and HLA in healthy donors. Profiled with immunoSEQ multiplex PCR; TCRdb holds only in-frame clones, not every one. Here the sample spans some 86,000 clones, roughly 70% being singletons. Specimen: PBMCs. These TCRs come from a young man in good health and CMV-seronegative. The CDR3 runs from the conserved cysteine through the conserved F or W. A D gene is named only where the DNA matches it firmly. Size tells how often a clone was seen (once, few, many) or the class of an expanded clone, and some rows leave it out.

CASSLRGSYEQYF	TGTGCCAGCAGTTTACGGGGCTCCTACGAGCAGTACTTC	TRBV27	TRBJ2-7	NA	once
CASSLEGLGETQYF	TGTGCCAGCAGCTTGGAGGGGCTGGGAGAGACCCAGTACTTC	TRBV7-2	TRBJ2-5	NA	NA
CASSAGSDRDTEAFF	TGTGCCAGCAGCGCCGGTTCTGACAGGGACACTGAAGCTTTCTTT	TRBV5-4	TRBJ1-1	TRBD1	once
CSVALAGRGQPQHF	TGCAGCGTCGCCCTCGCTGGGAGGGGGCAGCCCCAGCATTTT	TRBV29-1	TRBJ1-5	NA	NA
CAWNKGANNQPQHF	TGTGCCTGGAATAAAGGGGCTAACAATCAGCCCCAGCATTTT	TRBV30	TRBJ1-5	NA	NA
CAISDRRESQETQYF	TGTGCCATCAGTGATAGGCGGGAGTCCCAAGAGACCCAGTACTTC	TRBV10-3	TRBJ2-5	TRBD2	NA
CASSYSTSGGETQYF	TGTGCCAGCAGTTACTCGACTAGCGGGGGAGAGACCCAGTACTTC	TRBV6-5	TRBJ2-5	TRBD2	NA
CASTRGNQPQHF	TGTGCCAGCACCAGGGGCAATCAGCCCCAGCATTTT	TRBV2	TRBJ1-5	NA	NA
CASSEGQGYEQYF	TGTGCCAGCAGCGAGGGACAGGGCTACGAGCAGTACTTC	TRBV27	TRBJ2-7	TRBD1	NA
CASSLRDWPYEQYF	TGTGCCAGCAGCCTAAGGGACTGGCCCTACGAGCAGTACTTC	TRBV13	TRBJ2-7	NA	NA
CASSLGPSGNSYEQYF	TGTGCCAGCAGCTTAGGGCCTAGCGGGAACTCCTACGAGCAGTACTTC	TRBV7-6	TRBJ2-7	TRBD2	few
CASRTSLRYPDEQYF	TGTGCCAGCAGAACGTCGCTCAGGTATCCTGACGAGCAGTACTTC	TRBV6-6	TRBJ2-7	NA	NA
CAISEAARSSYEQYF	TGTGCCATCAGTGAAGCAGCGCGGAGCTCCTACGAGCAGTACTTC	TRBV10-3	TRBJ2-7	NA	once
CASAWRGPSTDTQYF	TGTGCCAGCGCTTGGCGGGGCCCTAGCACAGATACGCAGTATTTT	TRBV6-5	TRBJ2-3	NA	NA
CAWSSGQEYEQYF	TGTGCCTGGAGTTCAGGGCAGGAGTACGAGCAGTACTTC	TRBV30	TRBJ2-7	NA	NA
CASSLVLAGASFSYEQYF	TGTGCCAGCAGCTTAGTACTAGCGGGAGCTAGTTTCTCCTACGAGCAGTACTTC	TRBV7-9	TRBJ2-7	TRBD2	NA
CAINRGTDTQYF	TGTGCCATCAACAGGGGTACAGATACGCAGTATTTT	TRBV10-3	TRBJ2-3	TRBD1	NA
CASSIPRDYFQETQYF	TGTGCCAGCAGCATTCCTCGGGACTACTTCCAAGAGACCCAGTACTTC	TRBV7-2	TRBJ2-5	TRBD2	NA
CASSYSTGDGYTF	TGTGCCAGCAGTTACTCGACAGGGGACGGCTACACCTTC	TRBV6-6	TRBJ1-2	TRBD1	NA
CASSSGTGSYNEQFF	TGCGCCAGCAGCTCCGGGACAGGGTCCTACAATGAGCAGTTCTTC	TRBV5-1	TRBJ2-1	TRBD1	NA
CASSQEPSSGNTDTQYF	TGCGCCAGCAGCCAAGAACCCTCTAGCGGTAACACAGATACGCAGTATTTT	TRBV4-1	TRBJ2-3	TRBD2	NA
CASSLRAGAYNEQFF	TGTGCCAGCAGCTTAAGAGCGGGGGCCTACAATGAGCAGTTCTTC	TRBV7-3	TRBJ2-1	TRBD2	few
CASSTPWTGGSGANVLTF	TGTGCCAGCAGCACACCTTGGACAGGGGGCTCTGGGGCCAACGTCCTGACTTTC	TRBV27	TRBJ2-6	TRBD1	NA